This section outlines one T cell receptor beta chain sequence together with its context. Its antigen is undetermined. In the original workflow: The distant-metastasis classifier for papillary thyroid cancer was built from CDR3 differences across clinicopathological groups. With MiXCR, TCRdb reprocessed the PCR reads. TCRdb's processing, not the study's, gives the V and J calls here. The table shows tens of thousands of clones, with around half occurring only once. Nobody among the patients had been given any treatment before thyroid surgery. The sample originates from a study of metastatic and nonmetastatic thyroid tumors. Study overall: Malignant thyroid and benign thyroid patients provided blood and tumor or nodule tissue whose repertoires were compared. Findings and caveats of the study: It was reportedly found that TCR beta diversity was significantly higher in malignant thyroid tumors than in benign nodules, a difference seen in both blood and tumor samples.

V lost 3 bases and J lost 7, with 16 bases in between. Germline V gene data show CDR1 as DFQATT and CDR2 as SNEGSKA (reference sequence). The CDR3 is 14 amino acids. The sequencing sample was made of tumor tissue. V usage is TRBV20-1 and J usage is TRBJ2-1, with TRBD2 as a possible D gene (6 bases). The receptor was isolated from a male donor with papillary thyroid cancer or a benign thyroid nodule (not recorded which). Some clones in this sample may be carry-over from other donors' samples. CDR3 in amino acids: CSASGSTGKNEQFF. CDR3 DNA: TGCAGTGCTAGCGGGAGTACGGGAAAAAATGAGCAGTTCTTC.